Listed here are 9 T cell receptor beta chains from one sample, sequenced in a study of blood T cells in healthy people across ages (dated by TCRdb to between 2015 and 2017). Library preparation used 5' RACE. TCRdb lists the instrument as Illumina HiSeq 2500. A second PCR of about 7 to 12 cycles was run with a J-beta primer mix and a sample-barcoded 5' primer. In TCRdb, the public reads were trimmed at Q25 with fastp and aligned with MiXCR, with productive beta chains retained. Merged by CDR3 protein, the rows form single entries marked with the most common genes and DNA. Here the sample has hundreds of thousands of distinct CDR3 sequences; 20% to 25% occur a single time. Roughly 3.6% of the sample belongs to the ten largest clones. Sequencing used blood. The receptors here all came from a man between 65 and 85 years old in good health.

The V call is TRBV11-2, the J call TRBJ1-5; 7 nucleotides agree with TRBD1. The CDR3 spans 15 residues. Trimming cost V 6 bases and J 1 base; bases outside gene matches: 6. Germline lookup yields CDR1 SGHAT and CDR2 FQNNGV. CDR3 in amino acids: CASRLTGSSNQPQHF. In nucleotides, the CDR3 is TGTGCCAGCAGACTGACAGGGTCCAGCAATCAGCCCCAGCATTTT.

This clonotype was found many times. This rearrangement joins TRBV3-1 to TRBJ1-3, with D possibly TRBD1 on 5 matching bases. The germline CDR1 and CDR2 sequences are LGHDT and YNNKEL (reference sequence). CDR3 length: 14 amino acids. The V end lost 5 bases, the J end lost 0 bases, and 8 bases lay between the germline ends. The CDR3: CASSSQDSGNTIYF. The CDR3 nucleotides are TGTGCCAGCAGCTCACAGGACTCTGGAAACACCATATATTTT.

This clonotype came up a few times. One end of the junction varies from germline; a read error may be responsible. The CDR3 region is CGAGGTGPYEQHF. CDR3 nucleotides: TGCGGTGCTGGTGGGACAGGCCCCTACGAGCAGCACTTC. The chain joins TRBV20-1 to TRBJ2-7, with TRBD1 identical over 8 bases. Germline CDR1 and CDR2: DFQATT and SNEGSKA (reference sequence). The CDR3 runs to 13 residues.

V usage is TRBV5-1 and J usage is TRBJ2-2, with D hard to call. Trimming left V 0 bases short and J 3 bases short, with 9 bases between. Germline V CDR1 and CDR2: SGHRS, YFSETQ. The CDR3 runs to 15 residues. CDR3 coding DNA: TGCGCCAGCAGCTTGGGCCTCTGGGACACCGGGGAGCTGTTTTTT. It specifies CASSLGLWDTGELFF.

Comments on this clonotype: The junction departs from the called germline gene at one end, perhaps through a read error. V usage is TRBV5-1 and J usage is TRBJ2-5; TRBD2 matches 11 bases. The end of the DNA fits TRBJ2-1 better, so the J call may be wrong. This CDR3 has 17 amino acids. Looked up from germline, CDR1 is SGHRS and CDR2 is YFSETQ. CDR3 DNA sequence: TGCGCCGGCAGGGATGGAGGGACTAGCGGACCTAACAATGAGCAGTTCTTC. As protein: CAGRDGGTSGPNNEQFF.

The chain links TRBV28 to TRBJ2-2; 7 bases map to TRBD1. V was clipped by 5 bases and J by 5 bases; unmatched bases: 11. This CDR3 spans 16 amino acids. Germline V lookup: CDR1 MDHEN, CDR2 SYDVKM. CDR3 DNA: TGTGCCAGCAGTCCCGGGACAGACGGCTTTACCGGGGAGCTGTTTTTT. Encoded protein: CASSPGTDGFTGELFF.

The chain is built from TRBV6-5 and TRBJ2-1; 8 nucleotides align to TRBD2. The ends lost 0 bases at V and 7 bases at J; junction bases unmatched: 8. CDR1 MNHEY and CDR2 SVGAGI come from the germline V gene. The CDR3 sequence is 16 residues long. DNA of the CDR3: TGTGCCAGCAGTTACTCGAAAACGGGAGGGCCAAATGAGCAGTTCTTC. Encoded protein: CASSYSKTGGPNEQFF.

This clonotype was found a few times. The chain employs TRBV24-1 and TRBJ2-1; D is possibly TRBD1 (5 bases). The CDR3 extends over 13 amino acids. Deletions cut 2 bases from V and 4 bases from J, with 5 bases between. Germline values: CDR1 KGHDR, CDR2 SFDVKD. The CDR3 DNA is TGTGCCACCAGTGATTCAGGGTACAATGAGCAGTTCTTC. Translating gives CATSDSGYNEQFF.

The J gene is TRBJ2-5, the V gene TRBV20-1; D possibly corresponds to TRBD2 (5 bases). The germline CDR1 and CDR2 sequences are DFQATT and SNEGSKA (reference sequence). The CDR3 is made up of 15 amino acids. Trimming stripped 1 base from V and 4 bases from J, with 16 bases between. CDR3 sequence: CSARGGEWARETQYF. In nucleotides, the CDR3 is TGCAGTGCTAGAGGTGGGGAGTGGGCTCGAGAGACCCAGTACTTC.